This T cell receptor (beta chain) emerged from a study of T cells in Graves' hyperthyroidism and ophthalmopathy. Study-wide results and limits: Most expanded thyroid clonotypes above 0.001 also appeared in blood.

About this clonotype: Antigen specificity is unknown.

The V gene's germline CDR1 is MNHNS and CDR2 SASEGT. The V end was cut by 6 bases, the J end by 1 base, with 12 bases between. The CDR3 loop spans 14 amino acids. Those patients with uncontrolled infection, other autoimmune disease, pregnancy or lactation were excluded. Diagnoses used clinical symptoms, serum thyroxine and TRAb, thyroid ultrasound and orbital computed tomography. RNA transcripts gave rise to amplified TCR beta CDR3 regions. TCR CDR3 underwent first-round RT-PCR with the HTBI primer set. TCRdb re-called the multiplex PCR reads through MiXCR, storing one row per CDR3 protein. The table shows about 700,000 distinct CDR3 sequences, with roughly 46% occurring only once.

This receptor was taken from an adult man with Graves' disease, either hyperthyroidism or ophthalmopathy (not recorded which). This chain joins TRBV6-1 and TRBJ1-1; tentative D call: TRBD1 (6 bases). The sample consisted of peripheral blood or thyroid tissue (not recorded which). The CDR3 DNA reads as TGTGCCAGCAGCGACGTGACAGGGAACACTGAAGCTTTCTTT. It yields the protein CASSDVTGNTEAFF.